This TCR beta chain emerged from a study of T cells in Graves' hyperthyroidism and ophthalmopathy. Germline CDR1 reads DFQATT; CDR2 reads SNEGSKA (reference sequence). The CDR3 extends over 13 amino acids. V gave up 1 base and J gave up 1 base, with 7 bases separating them. Isolation of PBMCs was performed on around 10 ml fresh peripheral blood. Regarding this clonotype: Its target is unknown.

General study results and limits: From stable hyperthyroidism, ophthalmopathy was separated by a 13 V-J model.

From RNA transcripts, TCR beta CDR3 regions were amplified. When the TCR CDR3 underwent first-round RT-PCR, the HTBI primer set was used. TCRdb reanalysed the multiplex PCR reads using MiXCR and keeps one entry per CDR3 protein. The profile shows a few hundred thousand distinct CDR3 sequences, about a fifth of them singletons. The rearrangement joins TRBV20-1 to TRBJ1-1; D remains ambiguous. This receptor was taken from a young man with Graves' ophthalmopathy. The sequenced sample consisted of blood. CDR3 nucleotide sequence: TGCAGTGCTAGAGTTTACGGGAACACTGAAGCTTTCTTT. It is translated as CSARVYGNTEAFF.